Listed below are T cell receptor beta chains from one sample, sequenced in a study of blood T cell repertoires in COVID-19. Sequencing used immunoSEQ multiplex PCR; TCRdb keeps in-frame clones, though not all of them. The table lists about 230,000 clones, about nine tenths of them singletons. Sequenced input: peripheral blood. Receptors originate from a woman aged 55-75 years with acute or convalescent COVID-19. The CDR3 runs from the conserved cysteine through the conserved F or W. A D gene is named only where the DNA matches it firmly. Clone size is given for some rows only: seen once, a few or many times, or a class if the clone is expanded.

V,J,D,size,DNA,CDR3
TRBV6-2/TRBV6-3,TRBJ2-5,NA,once,TGTGCCAGCAGTCCCCTTCAAGCGGCACAAGAGACCCAGTACTTC,CASSPLQAAQETQYF
TRBV24-1,TRBJ2-1,NA,NA,TGTGCCACCAGTGATGTCCAGAGGGATGAGCAGTTCTTC,CATSDVQRDEQFF
TRBV14,TRBJ2-2,NA,NA,TGTGCCAGCAGCCCCATTCCCGGGAACACCGGGGAGCTGTTTTTT,CASSPIPGNTGELFF
TRBV6-5,TRBJ1-4,TRBD1,NA,TGTGCCAGCAAAAGGACAGGGGATAATGAAAAACTGTTTTTT,CASKRTGDNEKLFF
TRBV7-2,TRBJ2-3,TRBD2,NA,TGTGCCAGCAGCAAAGACCTAGCGGGGGGCACAGATACGCAGTATTTT,CASSKDLAGGTDTQYF
TRBV15,TRBJ1-1,TRBD1,NA,TGTGCCACCAGCAGAGGTCTGAACAGGGGCACTGAAGCTTTCTTT,CATSRGLNRGTEAFF
TRBV27,TRBJ2-7,TRBD2,NA,TGTGCCAGCAAGGGGCTAAGTAGCGGGAGTTACGAGCAGTACTTC,CASKGLSSGSYEQYF
TRBV5-1,TRBJ2-2,TRBD2,NA,TGCGCCAGCAGCTTGACGGTCACTAGCGGGAGGGCGGCCGGGGAGCTGTTTTTT,CASSLTVTSGRAAGELFF
TRBV29-1,TRBJ2-1,TRBD2,NA,TGCAGCGTTGAAGATGGACTAGGCAATGAGCAGTTCTTC,CSVEDGLGNEQFF
TRBV24-1,TRBJ1-2,NA,NA,TGTGCCACCAGTGATTACAGGGCCACGTATGGCTACACCTTC,CATSDYRATYGYTF
TRBV9,TRBJ1-2,NA,NA,TGTGCCAGCAGCCCACGGGACACGGCGATCTATGGCTACACCTTC,CASSPRDTAIYGYTF
TRBV3-1/TRBV3-2,TRBJ2-2,TRBD2,once,TGTGCCAGCAGCCAAGACGGACGGGGGGGCTCGAACACCGGGGAGCTGTTTTTT,CASSQDGRGGSNTGELFF
TRBV19,TRBJ2-1,TRBD2,NA,TGTGCCAGTAGTCAAGGGACTAGCGGGAGCTCCTACAATGAGCAGTTCTTC,CASSQGTSGSSYNEQFF
TRBV18,TRBJ2-5,TRBD1,NA,TGTGCCAGCTCACCCGCCCTCCAGGGGGCGGGTAGAGAGACCCAGTACTTC,CASSPALQGAGRETQYF
TRBV19,TRBJ2-3,NA,NA,TGTGCCAGTAGTTGGACTAAATCTAGCACAGATACGCAGTATTTT,CASSWTKSSTDTQYF
TRBV7-9,TRBJ1-6,TRBD1,NA,TGTGCCAGCAGCTTACACAGACAGGGGAGGCATTCACCCCTCCACTTT,CASSLHRQGRHSPLHF
TRBV5-1,TRBJ2-2,TRBD1,NA,TGCGCCAGCGAACCTTTGGGACAGCCAAACACCGGGGAGCTGTTTTTT,CASEPLGQPNTGELFF
TRBV5-1,TRBJ2-1,NA,NA,TGCGCCAGCAGCTCCGGTACTCCCGGCAATGAGCAGTTCTTC,CASSSGTPGNEQFF
TRBV30,TRBJ1-2,TRBD1,NA,TGTGCCTGGAGTCGGGACAGGGAGTATGGCTACACCTTC,CAWSRDREYGYTF
TRBV5-1,TRBJ1-5,TRBD1,NA,TGCGCCAGCAGCTTGGGGACAGGGGTTGTTGAGCCCCAGCATTTT,CASSLGTGVVEPQHF
TRBV5-5,TRBJ1-4,TRBD1,NA,TGTGCCAGCAACCACAGGGGAGCAGGCGAAAAACTGTTTTTT,CASNHRGAGEKLFF
TRBV5-1,TRBJ1-3,TRBD1,NA,TGCGCCAGCAGCTTACAGGGGGTTCAGAACACCATATATTTT,CASSLQGVQNTIYF